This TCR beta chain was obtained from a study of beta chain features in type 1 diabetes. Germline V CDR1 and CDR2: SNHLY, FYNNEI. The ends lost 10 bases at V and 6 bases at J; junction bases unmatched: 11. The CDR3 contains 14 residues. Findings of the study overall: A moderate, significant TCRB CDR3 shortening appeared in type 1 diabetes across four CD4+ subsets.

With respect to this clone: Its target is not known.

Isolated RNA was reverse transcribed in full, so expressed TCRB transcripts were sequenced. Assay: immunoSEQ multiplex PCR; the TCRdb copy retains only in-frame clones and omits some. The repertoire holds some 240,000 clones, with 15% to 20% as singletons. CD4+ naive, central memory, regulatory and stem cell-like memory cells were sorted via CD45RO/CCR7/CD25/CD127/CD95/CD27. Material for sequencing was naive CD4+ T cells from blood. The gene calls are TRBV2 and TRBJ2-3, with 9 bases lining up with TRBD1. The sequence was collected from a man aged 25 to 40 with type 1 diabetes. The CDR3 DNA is TGTGCCACCCACCCCGGGACAGGGTGGGATACGCAGTATTTT. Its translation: CATHPGTGWDTQYF.